This TCR beta chain was documented in a study of post-analysis software for immune sequencing data. Study-level findings and limits: TRBV5-6, TRBV5-1 and TRBV20-1 belonged to a set of a few TRBV segments that were more frequent in patients than controls.

This clonotype was observed a handful of times. Antigen: not known. Each TCR beta cDNA library carried unique molecular identifiers. MiXCR, run by TCRdb on the PCR reads, gives a single entry per CDR3 protein. The sample has some 260,000 distinct CDR3 sequences, less than 40% seen once. Unmatched junction bases numbered 2, after V lost 7 bases and J lost 0 bases. This CDR3 comprises 14 residues. CDR1 and CDR2 (germline): LGHDT, YNNKEL (reference sequence). The sample consisted of blood. The chain recombines TRBV3-1 with TRBJ2-2, with 7 bases fitting TRBD1. This TCR derives from a girl aged 10 to 17 with multiple sclerosis. CDR3 in amino acids: CASNTGANTGELFF. CDR3 nucleotide sequence: TGTGCCAGCAATACAGGGGCGAACACCGGGGAGCTGTTTTTT.